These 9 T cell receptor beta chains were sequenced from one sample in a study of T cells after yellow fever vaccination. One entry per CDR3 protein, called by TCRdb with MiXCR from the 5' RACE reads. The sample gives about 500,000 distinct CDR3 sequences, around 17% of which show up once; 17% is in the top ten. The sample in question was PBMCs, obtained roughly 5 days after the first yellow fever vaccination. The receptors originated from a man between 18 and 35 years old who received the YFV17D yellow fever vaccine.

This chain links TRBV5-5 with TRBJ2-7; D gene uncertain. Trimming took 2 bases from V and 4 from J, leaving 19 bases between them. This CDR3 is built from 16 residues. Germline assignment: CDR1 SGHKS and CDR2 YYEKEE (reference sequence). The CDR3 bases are TGTGCCAGCAGCTTTTCCCCCACAGTAGCACTGTACGAGCAGTACGTC. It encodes CASSFSPTVALYEQYV.

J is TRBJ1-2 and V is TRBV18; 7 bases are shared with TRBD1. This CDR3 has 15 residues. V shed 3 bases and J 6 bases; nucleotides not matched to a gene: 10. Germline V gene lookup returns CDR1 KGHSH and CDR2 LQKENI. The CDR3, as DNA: TGTGCCAGCTCACCCGGGACAGCCCCCGAGGATGGCTACACCTTC. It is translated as CASSPGTAPEDGYTF.

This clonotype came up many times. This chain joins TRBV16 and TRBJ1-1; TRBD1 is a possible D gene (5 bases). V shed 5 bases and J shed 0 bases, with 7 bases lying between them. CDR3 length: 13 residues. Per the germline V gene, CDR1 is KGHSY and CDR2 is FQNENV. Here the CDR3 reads CASSWGLNTEAFF. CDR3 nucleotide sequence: TGTGCCAGCAGCTGGGGCCTGAACACTGAAGCTTTCTTT.

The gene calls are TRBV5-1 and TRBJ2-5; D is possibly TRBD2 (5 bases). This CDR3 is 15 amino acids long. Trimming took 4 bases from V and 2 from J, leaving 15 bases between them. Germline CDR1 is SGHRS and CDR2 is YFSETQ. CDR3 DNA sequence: TGCGCCAGCAGCGGGTCAGGAGGCCAACAAGAGACCCAGTACTTC. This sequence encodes CASSGSGGQQETQYF.

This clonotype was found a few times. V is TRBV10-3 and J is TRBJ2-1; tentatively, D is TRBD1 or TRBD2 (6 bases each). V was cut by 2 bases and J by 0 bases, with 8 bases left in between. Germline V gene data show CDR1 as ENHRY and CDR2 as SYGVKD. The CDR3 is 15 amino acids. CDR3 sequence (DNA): TGTGCCATCAGTGAGCGGGGGCCCTCCTACAATGAGCAGTTCTTC. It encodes CAISERGPSYNEQFF.

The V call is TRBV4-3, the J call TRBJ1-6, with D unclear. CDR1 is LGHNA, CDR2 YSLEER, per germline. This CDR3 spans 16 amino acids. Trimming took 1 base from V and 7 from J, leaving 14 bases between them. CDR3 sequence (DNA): TGCGCCAGCAGCCAAGCTTCCCAATTGGGAAATTCACCCCTCCACTTT. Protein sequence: CASSQASQLGNSPLHF.

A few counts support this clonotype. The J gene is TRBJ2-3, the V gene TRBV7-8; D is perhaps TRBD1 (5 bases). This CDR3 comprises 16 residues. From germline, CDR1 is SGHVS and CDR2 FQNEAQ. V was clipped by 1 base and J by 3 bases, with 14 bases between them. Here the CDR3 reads CASSLEGRVFTDTQYF. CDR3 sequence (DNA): TGTGCCAGCAGCTTAGAGGGCAGGGTGTTTACAGATACGCAGTATTTT.

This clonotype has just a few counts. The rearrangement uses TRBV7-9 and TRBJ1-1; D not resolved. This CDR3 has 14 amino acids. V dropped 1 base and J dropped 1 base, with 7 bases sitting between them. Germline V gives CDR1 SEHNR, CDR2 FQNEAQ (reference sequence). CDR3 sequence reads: CASSLVRANTEAFF. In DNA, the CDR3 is TGTGCCAGCAGCTTAGTACGGGCGAACACTGAAGCTTTCTTT.

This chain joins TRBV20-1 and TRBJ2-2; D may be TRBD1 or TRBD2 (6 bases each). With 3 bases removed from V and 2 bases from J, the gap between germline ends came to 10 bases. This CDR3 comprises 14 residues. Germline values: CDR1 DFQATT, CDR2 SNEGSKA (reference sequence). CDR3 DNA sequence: TGCAGTGCTAGGGAGGGACATAACACCGGGGAGCTGTTTTTT. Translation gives CSAREGHNTGELFF.